The subject of this entry is one T cell receptor beta chain. Antigen unknown. The assay was immunoSEQ multiplex PCR, and TCRdb's table has in-frame clones only and misses some. The profile covers approximately 66,000 clones, with around 84% appearing a single time and roughly 0.89% taken by the ten largest. The data belong to a study of OX40 agonist ivuxolimab in advanced cancers. Study-wide context: One patient with hepatocellular carcinoma and two with cutaneous melanoma, three in all, had partial responses. Regarding the study as a whole: CD4+ and CD8+ T cells in blood underwent clonal expansion by week 6 at 0.1 to 3.0 mg/kg.

The source was CD4+ or CD8+ T cells sorted from blood, collected in a trial of the OX40 agonist ivuxolimab. The sequence was collected from an adult with an advanced solid tumor such as melanoma, head and neck, liver or kidney cancer.

CDR3 sequence: CASKFGGANVLTF. The DNA of the CDR3 is TGTGCCAGCAAATTCGGGGGGGCCAACGTCCTGACTTTC. The chain combines TRBV11-2 with TRBJ2-6; D is ambiguous. CDR1 SGHAT and CDR2 FQNNGV come from the germline V gene. The CDR3 contains 13 residues. V was pared by 7 bases and J by 4 bases, with 8 bases between. Based on the CDR3 plus reference TRBV11-2 and TRBJ2-6, the full variable domain is EAGVAQSPRYKIIEKRQSVAFWCNPISGHATLYWYQQILGQGPKLLIQFQNNGVVDDSQLPKDRFSAERLKGVDSTLKIQPAKLEDSAVYLCASKFGGANVLTFGAGSRLTVL.